The rows below give T cell receptor beta chains drawn from one sample of a study of T-cell reconstitution after alpha-beta-depleted transplantation in children. Using its own MiXCR run on the PCR reads, TCRdb lists one record per CDR3 protein. The sample yields some 290,000 distinct CDR3 sequences, 23% seen once. The sample here was PBMCs, mostly from graft donor cells, taken 180 days after TCRalphabeta/CD19-depleted stem cell transplant. These receptors came from a male patient younger than 18 who had a stem cell transplant for acute lymphoblastic leukemia, so the T cells may come from the graft donor. CDR3s include the opening cysteine and the closing phenylalanine or tryptophan. D genes are given only for firm matches. Clone size is shown for a subset of rows, as once, few, many or a class of expanded clone.

TRBJ1-1 | . | . | TRBV7-9 | 14 | CASSSGLIHTEAFF | TGTGCCAGCAGCTCGGGCCTGATCCACACTGAAGCTTTCTTT
TRBJ2-3 | TRBD2 | few | TRBV7-8 | 15 | CASSLDLAGADTQYF | TGTGCCAGCAGCTTAGATCTAGCGGGAGCAGATACGCAGTATTTT
TRBJ2-2 | . | few | TRBV29-1 | 12 | CSVDVGTGELFF | TGCAGCGTTGATGTCGGCACCGGGGAGCTGTTTTTT
TRBJ2-3 | . | . | TRBV7-3 | 13 | CASSVLGADTQYF | TGTGCCAGCAGCGTCCTAGGGGCAGATACGCAGTATTTT
TRBJ1-2 | . | . | TRBV5-5 | 13 | CASSLAGGPGYTF | TGTGCCAGCAGCTTAGCGGGAGGCCCAGGCTACACCTTC
TRBJ2-1 | . | few | TRBV7-8 | 16 | CASSHRGGGINNEQFF | TGTGCCAGCAGCCACCGTGGGGGCGGGATCAACAATGAGCAGTTCTTC
TRBJ2-1 | . | . | TRBV12-3/TRBV12-4 | 11 | CASSVSAKQFF | TGTGCCAGCAGCGTCAGCGCGAAGCAGTTCTTC
TRBJ2-7 | TRBD1 | few | TRBV7-8 | 15 | CASSLRQGITYEQYF | TGTGCCAGCAGCTTAAGACAGGGAATTACCTACGAGCAGTACTTC
TRBJ2-1 | . | . | TRBV12-3/TRBV12-4 | 14 | CASKVKGARNEQFF | TGTGCCAGCAAAGTTAAAGGGGCACGCAATGAGCAGTTCTTC
TRBJ2-7 | TRBD1 | few | TRBV20-1 | 15 | CSARDGTGDSYEQYF | TGCAGTGCTAGAGATGGTACAGGGGATTCCTACGAGCAGTACTTC
TRBJ1-3 | TRBD1 | . | TRBV7-6 | 15 | CASSWTGIGGNTIYF | TGTGCCAGCAGCTGGACAGGTATTGGAGGAAACACCATATATTTT
TRBJ2-7 | TRBD2 | few | TRBV5-1 | 17 | CASSRLAGAPRSYEQYF | TGCGCCAGCAGCCGGTTAGCGGGAGCGCCCCGCTCCTACGAGCAGTACTTC
TRBJ1-5 | . | . | TRBV6-6 | 13 | CASAKRRYQPQHF | TGTGCCAGCGCTAAGAGGAGATATCAGCCCCAGCATTTT
TRBJ2-7 | . | few | TRBV7-9 | 16 | CASSLATGTKTYEQYF | TGTGCCAGCAGCTTGGCCACCGGGACAAAGACATACGAGCAGTACTTC
TRBJ2-2 | . | . | TRBV11-2 | 14 | CASSLQGGPGELFF | TGTGCCAGCAGCTTACAGGGCGGACCCGGGGAGCTGTTTTTT
TRBJ2-1 | . | few | TRBV7-8 | 12 | CASSLADNEQFF | TGTGCCAGCAGCTTAGCAGACAATGAGCAGTTCTTC
TRBJ2-1 | . | few | TRBV25-1 | 13 | CASSEVGLNEQFF | TGTGCCAGCAGTGAAGTGGGACTCAATGAGCAGTTCTTC
TRBJ2-7 | . | . | TRBV12-3/TRBV12-4 | 11 | CASSQSHEQYF | TGTGCCAGCAGTCAATCTCACGAGCAGTACTTC
TRBJ2-1 | . | . | TRBV20-1 | 12 | CSARAGTHQQFF | TGCAGTGCTAGAGCAGGCACACATCAGCAGTTCTTC
TRBJ1-2 | . | few | TRBV7-3 | 16 | CASSLAGYGQPYGYTF | TGTGCCAGCAGCTTAGCCGGGTACGGACAGCCCTATGGCTACACCTTC
TRBJ2-1 | . | . | TRBV12-3/TRBV12-4 | 15 | CASSLGAVAYNEQFF | TGTGCCAGCAGTTTGGGCGCAGTAGCCTACAATGAGCAGTTCTTC
TRBJ2-5 | TRBD2 | few | TRBV10-1 | 16 | CASSESIGTSQETQYF | TGCGCCAGCAGTGAGTCGATAGGGACTAGCCAAGAGACCCAGTACTTC
TRBJ1-1 | . | . | TRBV12-3/TRBV12-4 | 14 | CASRTLRGDTEAFF | TGTGCCAGCAGGACACTCAGGGGAGACACTGAAGCTTTCTTT
TRBJ2-2 | TRBD1 | . | TRBV20-1 | 13 | CSARKTGTGELFF | TGCAGTGCTAGAAAGACAGGGACCGGGGAGCTGTTTTTT